These 13 T cell receptor beta chains share one sample of origin, sequenced in a study of beta chain features in type 1 diabetes. Sequencing targeted expressed TCRB transcripts, as all isolated RNA had been reverse transcribed. Using immunoSEQ multiplex PCR, the repertoire was profiled, and TCRdb retains in-frame clones only, with some absent. Here the sample spans approximately 150,000 clones, about 10% being singletons. Sequencing input: naive CD4+ T cells from blood. Source of these receptors: a man between 18 and 29 years old in good health.

This chain connects TRBV21-1 to TRBJ2-7; the listed D gene, TRBD1, was not tested against the DNA. TRBV21-1 is an annotated pseudogene. The CDR3 totals 16 residues. CDR3 bases: TGTGCCAGCAGCAATAACAGGGAGAAGGATGTCGACGAGCAGTACTTC. Residues: CASSNNREKDVDEQYF.

V usage is TRBV19 and J usage is TRBJ2-3; D gene unclear. The germline CDR1 and CDR2 sequences are LNHDA and SQIVND (reference sequence). This CDR3 spans 13 amino acids. Trimming took 9 bases from V and 5 from J, leaving 15 bases between them. This CDR3 is CASKVSSGDTQYF. The CDR3 DNA sequence: TGTGCCAGCAAAGTTTCGTCAGGAGATACGCAGTATTTT.

This clone has more than one count but fewer than ten. This chain uses TRBV28 with TRBJ2-3, with TRBD2 matching over 13 bases. CDR1 and CDR2 from the germline V gene are MDHEN and SYDVKM. This CDR3 has 17 amino acids. V gave up 4 bases and J gave up 6 bases; unmatched junction bases: 10. This chain's CDR3 is CASSSSTSGGKRDTQYF. CDR3 DNA sequence: TGTGCCAGCAGTTCCTCGACTAGCGGGGGGAAACGGGATACGCAGTATTTT.

The CDR3 is CASSQQGNTIYF. The CDR3 coding sequence is TGTGCCAGCAGTCAACAGGGAAACACCATATATTTT. V gene TRBV2 combines with J gene TRBJ1-3; D unclear. The V and J ends lost 5 bases and 4 bases respectively, with 6 bases between them. Germline values: CDR1 SNHLY, CDR2 FYNNEI. The length of the CDR3 is 12 residues. The variable domain in full, with the rest retrieved from reference TRBV2 and TRBJ1-3, is EPEVTQTPSHQVTQMGQEVILRCVPISNHLYFYWYRQILGQKVEFLVSFYNNEISEKSEIFDDQFSVERPDGSNFTLKIRSTKLEDSAMYFCASSQQGNTIYFGEGSWLTVV.

The table lists this clone with many counts. The J gene is TRBJ2-4, the V gene TRBV7-3; 7 bases are shared with TRBD2. CDR1 SGHTA and CDR2 FQGTGA come from the germline V gene. The CDR3 covers 13 residues. J gave up 6 bases and V 5 bases, and 4 bases lay outside the gene matches. This CDR3 is CASSPAGRNIQYF. DNA for the CDR3: TGTGCCAGCAGCCCAGCGGGGAGAAACATTCAGTACTTC.

CDR3: CASSLDGRGGDTQYF. DNA of the CDR3: TGTGCCAGCAGCTTAGATGGGCGGGGGGGAGATACGCAGTATTTT. This rearrangement joins TRBV7-2 to TRBJ2-3; 9 bases map to TRBD2. The CDR3 loop spans 15 amino acids. Germline V gene data show CDR1 as SGHTA and CDR2 as FQGNSA. V gave up 1 base and J gave up 5 bases; unmatched junction bases: 4.

CDR3 coding DNA: TGTGCCAGCAGAGACGACAGGGGTGAAAAACTGTTTTTT. This sequence encodes CASRDDRGEKLFF. The rearrangement joins TRBV2 to TRBJ1-4; the match to TRBD1 covers 8 bases. Germline assignment: CDR1 SNHLY and CDR2 FYNNEI. The CDR3 extends over 13 amino acids. V was pared by 6 bases and J by 7 bases, with 4 bases of the junction left unmatched. The variable domain in full, completed from reference TRBV2 and TRBJ1-4, reads EPEVTQTPSHQVTQMGQEVILRCVPISNHLYFYWYRQILGQKVEFLVSFYNNEISEKSEIFDDQFSVERPDGSNFTLKIRSTKLEDSAMYFCASRDDRGEKLFFGSGTQLSVL.

The chain carries TRBV19 and TRBJ2-3; 7 bases align to TRBD2. Germline V lookup: CDR1 LNHDA, CDR2 SQIVND (reference sequence). J was trimmed by 3 bases and V by 4 bases; bases with no gene match: 10. This CDR3 region has 16 residues. CDR3 DNA sequence: TGTGCCAGTAGTACCACTCGGGAGGTGAGAACAGATACGCAGTATTTT. Its protein product is CASSTTREVRTDTQYF. Complete variable domain (other parts from reference TRBV19 and TRBJ2-3): DGGITQSPKYLFRKEGQNVTLSCEQNLNHDAMYWYRQDPGQGLRLIYYSQIVNDFQKGDIAEGYSVSREKKESFPLTVTSAQKNPTAFYLCASSTTREVRTDTQYFGPGTRLTVL.

This rearrangement joins TRBV4-3 to TRBJ2-5, with 9 bases fitting TRBD2. The CDR3 runs 16 residues. V trimming: 0 bases; J trimming: 3 bases; junction bases outside the gene matches: 5. Germline V gene lookup returns CDR1 LGHNA and CDR2 YSLEER. The CDR3 nucleotides are TGCGCCAGCAGCCAAGATTGGGCTAGCGGGGAAGAGACCCAGTACTTC. Translating gives CASSQDWASGEETQYF.

The chain links TRBV2 to TRBJ1-6, with 9 bases identical to TRBD1. Germline V CDR1 and CDR2: SNHLY, FYNNEI. The CDR3 extends over 14 amino acids. J was trimmed by 7 bases and V by 7 bases; bases with no gene match: 5. The CDR3 reads CASMGQGVNSPLHF. CDR3 nucleotides: TGTGCCAGCATGGGACAGGGTGTAAATTCACCCCTCCACTTT.

This rearrangement joins TRBV5-1 to TRBJ1-2, with TRBD1 identical over 11 bases. CDR1 SGHRS and CDR2 YFSETQ come from the germline V gene. The CDR3 runs 15 residues. The V and J ends lost 5 bases and 8 bases, in that order; junction bases with no gene match: 11. CDR3 sequence (DNA): TGCGCCAGCAGGGCCCCGAGGACAGGGGGCGAAGGCTACACCTTC. Amino acid sequence: CASRAPRTGGEGYTF.

This clone appeared many times. The V and J genes are TRBV6-5 and TRBJ2-5; 7 bases agree with TRBD2. Per the germline V gene, CDR1 is MNHEY and CDR2 is SVGAGI. There are 13 residues in the CDR3. After removal of 5 bases from V and 5 bases from J, the junction contained 5 bases not matched to a gene. The CDR3 loop reads CASSPPRGETQYF. CDR3 DNA: TGTGCCAGCAGTCCGCCGCGGGGGGAGACCCAGTACTTC.

In this sample, this clone turned up a few times. The chain has TRBV6-1 and TRBJ1-2, with D possibly matching TRBD1 (5 bases). The CDR3 totals 12 residues. In germline, CDR1 is MNHNS, CDR2 SASEGT. Trimming shortened V by 7 bases and J by 7 bases, and 13 bases separated the two germline ends. In DNA form, the CDR3 reads TGTGCCAGCACCCAGGGAGGGGTTGGCTACACCTTC. Translation: CASTQGGVGYTF.